These 4 T cell receptor beta chains were sequenced from one sample in a study of early T cells in non-severe SARS-CoV-2 infection. MiXCR, applied by TCRdb to the 5' RACE reads, yields one record per CDR3 protein. Of tens of thousands of distinct CDR3 sequences listed, roughly 6% were seen once; the top ten hold 7.5% to 8%. Sequenced: whole blood. These receptors originate from an adult who was a healthcare worker with PCR-confirmed SARS-CoV-2 infection or an uninfected control (not recorded which).

This clonotype was seen many times. This sequence joins TRBV6-6 and TRBJ2-6, with D hard to call. This CDR3 is built from 16 residues. Germline V lookup: CDR1 MNHNY, CDR2 SVGAGI (reference sequence). V gave up 0 bases and J gave up 2 bases, with 8 bases separating them. Here the CDR3 reads CASSYSKGAGANVLTF. CDR3 coding DNA: TGTGCCAGCAGTTACTCGAAGGGCGCTGGGGCCAACGTCCTGACTTTC.

This clonotype was recorded at least ten times. The chain employs TRBV6-1 and TRBJ1-1; perhaps TRBD1 as D (6 bases). The CDR3 loop spans 13 amino acids. Trimming removed 4 bases at V and 8 bases at J, with 14 bases between. Germline-derived CDR1 and CDR2 are MNHNS and SASEGT. For the CDR3, the DNA is TGTGCCAGCAGTGGGGCCGGGACAAGGGAAGCTTTCTTT. It is translated as CASSGAGTREAFF.

This clonotype was seen at least ten times. The chain has TRBV15 and TRBJ2-7; D remains ambiguous. Trimming pared 0 bases from V and 0 bases from J, leaving 9 bases between. This CDR3 spans 15 amino acids. Looked up from germline, CDR1 is LNHNV and CDR2 is YYDKDF (reference sequence). CDR3 sequence: CATSRETHSSYEQYF. In DNA form, the CDR3 reads TGTGCCACCAGCAGAGAGACACATAGCTCCTACGAGCAGTACTTC.

This clonotype was seen repeatedly, ten times or more. The chain couples TRBV7-6 to TRBJ2-1, with 9 bases identical to TRBD1. The CDR3 covers 15 residues. The ends lost 1 base at V and 8 bases at J; junction bases unmatched: 6. The V gene's germline CDR1 is SGHVS and CDR2 FNYEAQ. CDR3 nucleotide sequence: TGTGCCAGCAGCTTAGGCTGGACAGGGGTCGATGAGCAGTTCTTC. Its translation: CASSLGWTGVDEQFF.